This entry concerns a single TCR beta chain. Germline V CDR1 and CDR2: ENHRY, SYGVKD. The CDR3 has 15 amino acids. V lost 6 bases, J lost 7 bases, and 8 bases stayed unmatched. The sample is drawn from a study of blood T cell repertoires in COVID-19. Study background: T cells, B-cell-depleted T cells, or PBMCs provided the cDNA or gDNA that served as material.

Assay: immunoSEQ multiplex PCR; the TCRdb copy retains only in-frame clones and omits some. This sample has fewer than 500,000 clones, with approximately 90% found just once. Recruited during active infection, patients (from Seattle) were subsequently followed longitudinally. The source of this sequence is a man in his late teens or twenties with COVID-19, enrolled during active disease. The V gene is TRBV10-3, the J gene TRBJ1-4, with 10 bases that match TRBD1. The sample was peripheral blood. The CDR3 loop reads CAIRADRGPGEKLFF. For the CDR3, the DNA is TGTGCCATCAGGGCTGACAGGGGGCCTGGTGAAAAACTGTTTTTT.